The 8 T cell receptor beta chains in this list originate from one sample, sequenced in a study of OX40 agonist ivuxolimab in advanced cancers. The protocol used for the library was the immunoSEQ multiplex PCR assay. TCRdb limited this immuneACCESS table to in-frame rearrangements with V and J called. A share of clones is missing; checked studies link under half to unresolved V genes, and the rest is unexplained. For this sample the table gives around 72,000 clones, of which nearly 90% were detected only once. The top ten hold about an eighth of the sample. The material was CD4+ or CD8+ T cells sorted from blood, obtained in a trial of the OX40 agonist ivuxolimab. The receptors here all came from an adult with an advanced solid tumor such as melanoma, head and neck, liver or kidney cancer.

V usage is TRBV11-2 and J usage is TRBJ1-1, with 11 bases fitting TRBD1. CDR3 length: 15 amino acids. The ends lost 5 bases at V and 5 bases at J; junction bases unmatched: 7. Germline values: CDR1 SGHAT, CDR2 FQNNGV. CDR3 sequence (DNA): TGTGCCAGCAGCCCCTGGGACAGGGGGAAGACTGAAGCTTTCTTT. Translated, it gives CASSPWDRGKTEAFF.

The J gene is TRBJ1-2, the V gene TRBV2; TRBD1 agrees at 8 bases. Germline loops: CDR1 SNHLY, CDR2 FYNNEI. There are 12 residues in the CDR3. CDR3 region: CVRGQGINGYTF. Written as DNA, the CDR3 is TGTGTACGAGGACAGGGAATAAACGGCTACACCTTC.

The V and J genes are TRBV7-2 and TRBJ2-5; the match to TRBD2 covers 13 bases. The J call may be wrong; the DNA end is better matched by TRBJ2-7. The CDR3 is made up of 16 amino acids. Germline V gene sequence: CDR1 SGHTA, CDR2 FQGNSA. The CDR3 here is CASSSWTSGSPYEQYF. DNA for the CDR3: TGTGCCAGCAGCTCCTGGACTAGCGGGAGTCCCTACGAGCAGTACTTC.

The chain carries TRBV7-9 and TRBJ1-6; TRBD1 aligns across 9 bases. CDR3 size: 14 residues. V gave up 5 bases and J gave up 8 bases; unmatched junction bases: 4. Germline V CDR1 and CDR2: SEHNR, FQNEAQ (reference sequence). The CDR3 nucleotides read TGTGCCAGCAGCCGGGACAGGGCTTATTCACCCCTCCACTTT. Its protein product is CASSRDRAYSPLHF.

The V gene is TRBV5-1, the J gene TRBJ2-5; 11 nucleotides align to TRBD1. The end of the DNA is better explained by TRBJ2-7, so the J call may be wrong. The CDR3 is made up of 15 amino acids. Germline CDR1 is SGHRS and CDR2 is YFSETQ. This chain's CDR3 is CASSSRDRGTYEQYF. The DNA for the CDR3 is TGCGCCAGCAGCTCCCGGGACAGGGGGACCTACGAGCAGTACTTC.

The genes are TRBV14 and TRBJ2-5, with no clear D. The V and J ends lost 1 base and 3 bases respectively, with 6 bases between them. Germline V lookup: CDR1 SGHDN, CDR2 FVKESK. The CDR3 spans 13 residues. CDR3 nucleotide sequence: TGTGCCAGCAGCCAAGTGGGAAAAGAGACCCAGTACTTC. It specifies CASSQVGKETQYF.

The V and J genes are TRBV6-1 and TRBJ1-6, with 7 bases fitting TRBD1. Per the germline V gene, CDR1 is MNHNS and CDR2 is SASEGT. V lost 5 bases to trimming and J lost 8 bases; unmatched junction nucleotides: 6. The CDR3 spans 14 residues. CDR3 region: CASSYRGLYSPLHF. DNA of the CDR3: TGTGCCAGCAGTTATAGGGGGCTTTATTCACCCCTCCACTTT.

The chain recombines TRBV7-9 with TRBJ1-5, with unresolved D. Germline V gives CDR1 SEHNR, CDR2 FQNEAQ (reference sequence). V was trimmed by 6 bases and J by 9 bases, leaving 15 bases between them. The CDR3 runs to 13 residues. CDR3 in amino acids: CASSAWQVGPQHF. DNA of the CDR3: TGTGCCAGCAGTGCGTGGCAGGTGGGGCCCCAGCATTTT.